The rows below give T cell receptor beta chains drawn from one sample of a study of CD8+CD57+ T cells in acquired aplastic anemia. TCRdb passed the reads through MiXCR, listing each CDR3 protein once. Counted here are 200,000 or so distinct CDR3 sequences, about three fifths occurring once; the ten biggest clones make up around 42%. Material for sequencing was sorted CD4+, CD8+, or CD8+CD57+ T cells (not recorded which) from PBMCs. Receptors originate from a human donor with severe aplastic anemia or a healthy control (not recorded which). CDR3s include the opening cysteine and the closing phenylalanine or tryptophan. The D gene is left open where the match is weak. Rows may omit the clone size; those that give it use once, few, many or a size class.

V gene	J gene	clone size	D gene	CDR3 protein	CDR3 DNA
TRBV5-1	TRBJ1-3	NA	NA	CASSPENPGNTIYF	TGCGCCAGCAGCCCGGAGAACCCCGGAAACACCATATATTTT
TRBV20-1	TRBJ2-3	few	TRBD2	CSAQGLAGDVWTDTQYF	TGCAGTGCTCAGGGACTAGCGGGGGATGTGTGGACAGATACGCAGTATTTT
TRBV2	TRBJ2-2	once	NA	CASRARGLLHNTGELFF	TGTGCCAGCAGGGCCAGGGGCCTACTCCATAACACCGGGGAGCTGTTTTTT
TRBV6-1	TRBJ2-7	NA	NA	CAISERQIYEQYF	TGTGCCATCAGTGAGAGACAGATCTACGAGCAGTACTTC
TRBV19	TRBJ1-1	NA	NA	CASSIGTDTEAFF	TGTGCCAGTAGTATAGGGACAGACACTGAAGCTTTCTTT
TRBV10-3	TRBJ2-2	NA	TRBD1	CAIAGQGAVTGELFF	TGTGCCATCGCGGGACAGGGGGCAGTGACCGGGGAGCTGTTTTTT
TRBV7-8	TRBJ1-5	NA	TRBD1	CASSSETGGNQPQHF	TGTGCCAGCAGCTCGGAGACAGGGGGCAATCAGCCCCAGCATTTT
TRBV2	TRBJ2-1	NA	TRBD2	CASTQSGGGYNEQFF	TGTGCCAGCACCCAGAGCGGGGGGGGGTACAATGAGCAGTTCTTC
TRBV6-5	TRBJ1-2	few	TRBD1	CASSDRGTNGYTF	TGTGCCAGCAGTGACAGGGGAACAAATGGCTACACCTTC
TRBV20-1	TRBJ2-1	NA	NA	CSAHNPSSYNEQFF	TGCAGTGCTCATAACCCGAGCTCCTACAATGAGCAGTTCTTC
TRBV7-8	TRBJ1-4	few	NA	CASSLTGGLYEKLFF	TGTGCCAGCAGCTTAACCGGGGGGCTCTATGAAAAACTGTTTTTT
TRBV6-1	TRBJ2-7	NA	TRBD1	CASSYSGTGGQYF	TGTGCCAGCAGTTACTCTGGGACAGGGGGGCAGTACTTC
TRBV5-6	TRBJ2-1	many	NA	CASGATSYNEQFF	TGTGCCAGCGGAGCCACCTCCTACAATGAGCAGTTCTTC
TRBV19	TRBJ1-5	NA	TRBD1	CASKDRVGNQPQHF	TGTGCCAGTAAAGACAGGGTGGGCAATCAGCCCCAGCATTTT
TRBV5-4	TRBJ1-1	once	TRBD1	CASRNPRTGQNTEAFF	TGTGCCAGCAGAAACCCAAGGACAGGACAGAACACTGAAGCTTTCTTT
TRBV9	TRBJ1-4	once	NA	CASSAFYGATNEKLFF	TGTGCCAGCAGCGCCTTTTACGGGGCAACTAATGAAAAACTGTTTTTT
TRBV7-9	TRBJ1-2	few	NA	CASNPPGQGYTF	TGTGCCAGCAACCCCCCGGGACAAGGCTACACCTTC
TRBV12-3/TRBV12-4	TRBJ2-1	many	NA	CASSSTGDWHNEQFF	TGTGCCAGCAGTTCAACCGGGGACTGGCACAATGAGCAGTTCTTC
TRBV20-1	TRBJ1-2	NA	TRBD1	CSALAGGGVDGYTF	TGCAGTGCTTTAGCAGGGGGAGGAGTCGATGGCTACACCTTC
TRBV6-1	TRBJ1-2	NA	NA	CASSVEYSGYTF	TGTGCCAGCAGTGTTGAATATTCTGGCTACACCTTC
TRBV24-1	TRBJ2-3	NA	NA	CATSDSGTDTQYF	TGTGCCACCAGTGATTCGGGCACAGATACGCAGTATTTT
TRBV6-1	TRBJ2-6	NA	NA	CASSYSGHLSGANVLTF	TGTGCCAGCAGTTACTCGGGACATCTCTCTGGGGCCAACGTCCTGACTTTC
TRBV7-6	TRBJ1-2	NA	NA	CASSLTQAFYGYTF	TGTGCCAGCAGCTTAACTCAGGCTTTCTATGGCTACACCTTC
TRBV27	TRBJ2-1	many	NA	CASSSRGSYNEQFF	TGTGCCAGCAGTTCCCGAGGCTCATACAATGAGCAGTTCTTC
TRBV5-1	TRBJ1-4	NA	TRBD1	CASSHRRGMEEKLFF	TGCGCCAGCAGCCATCGCAGGGGGATGGAGGAAAAACTGTTTTTT
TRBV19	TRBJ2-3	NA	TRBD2	CASTTGGAGTDTQYF	TGTGCCAGTACCACGGGGGGGGCCGGTACAGATACGCAGTATTTT
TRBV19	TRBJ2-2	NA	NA	CASPPRRGHTGELFF	TGTGCCAGCCCTCCGCGACGGGGTCACACCGGGGAGCTGTTTTTT
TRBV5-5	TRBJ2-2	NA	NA	CASTISFFGELFF	TGTGCCAGCACAATAAGCTTTTTCGGGGAGCTGTTTTTT
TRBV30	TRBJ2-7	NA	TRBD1	CAWSTGTGGEEQYF	TGTGCCTGGAGTACCGGGACAGGGGGTGAAGAGCAGTACTTC
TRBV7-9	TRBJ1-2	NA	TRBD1	CASSQTGKGYGYTF	TGTGCCAGCAGCCAGACAGGGAAAGGGTATGGCTACACCTTC
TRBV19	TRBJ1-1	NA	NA	CASSDSYTEAFF	TGTGCCAGTAGCGACAGCTACACTGAAGCTTTCTTT
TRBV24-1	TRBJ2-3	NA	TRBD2	CATSVSGGLDTQYF	TGTGCCACCAGTGTTAGCGGGGGTTTGGATACGCAGTATTTT
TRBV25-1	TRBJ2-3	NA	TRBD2	CASASGGFTDTQYF	TGTGCCAGCGCGAGCGGGGGCTTCACAGATACGCAGTATTTT
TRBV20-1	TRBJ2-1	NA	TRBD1	CSATDRDNEQFF	TGCAGTGCTACGGACAGGGACAATGAGCAGTTCTTC
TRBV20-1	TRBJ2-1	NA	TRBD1	CSAGVPGQAYNEQFF	TGCAGTGCCGGGGTGCCTGGACAGGCCTACAATGAGCAGTTCTTC
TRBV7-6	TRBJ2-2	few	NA	CASSQPNQELFF	TGTGCTAGCAGCCAACCCAACCAGGAGCTGTTTTTT
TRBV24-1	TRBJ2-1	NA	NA	CATRDAFLGEQFF	TGTGCCACCAGGGACGCCTTCCTCGGTGAGCAGTTCTTC
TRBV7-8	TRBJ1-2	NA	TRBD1	CASSWDRDYYGYTF	TGTGCCAGCAGCTGGGACAGGGATTACTATGGCTACACCTTC
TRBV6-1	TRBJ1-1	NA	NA	CASSPPGNTEAFF	TGTGCCAGCAGTCCTCCGGGCAACACTGAAGCTTTCTTT
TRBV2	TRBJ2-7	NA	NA	CASRTGGGNGEQYF	TGTGCCAGTCGTACCGGGGGAGGAAATGGCGAGCAGTACTTC
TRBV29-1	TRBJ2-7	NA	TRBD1	CSVGRGTGGYNEQYF	TGCAGCGTGGGGAGGGGGACAGGGGGCTACAATGAGCAGTACTTC
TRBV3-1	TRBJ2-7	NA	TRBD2	CASSQVVAGGLYEQYF	TGTGCCAGCAGCCAAGTCGTAGCGGGAGGGCTCTACGAGCAGTACTTC
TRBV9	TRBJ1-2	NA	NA	CASGVELGAVQGYTF	TGTGCCAGCGGCGTAGAACTTGGGGCAGTTCAGGGCTACACCTTC
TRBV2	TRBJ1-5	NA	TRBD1	CASSGGTGVQPQHF	TGTGCCAGCAGTGGGGGCACAGGGGTTCAGCCCCAGCATTTT
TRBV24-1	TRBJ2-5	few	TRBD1	CATSDPGTGAEETQYF	TGTGCCACCAGTGATCCGGGGACAGGGGCGGAAGAGACCCAGTACTTC